These 16 T cell receptor beta chains came from one sample sequenced in a study of blood T cell repertoires in COVID-19. Clones were sequenced by immunoSEQ multiplex PCR, and TCRdb holds only the in-frame ones, with some missing. The table records approximately 300,000 clones, around 89% of them present only once. Sequencing used peripheral blood. These receptors all stem from a middle-aged man with acute or convalescent COVID-19.

The chain couples TRBV9 to TRBJ1-2; 8 positions match TRBD1. Per germline, CDR1 SGDLS and CDR2 YYNGEE. V shed 0 bases and J 7 bases; nucleotides not matched to a gene: 5. CDR3 length: 14 residues. The CDR3 spells CASSVGGQALGYTF. The DNA of the CDR3 is TGTGCCAGCAGCGTAGGGGGACAGGCCCTTGGCTACACCTTC.

The chain links TRBV4-2 to TRBJ2-1, with D unclear. The CDR3 runs 15 residues. CDR1 and CDR2 (germline): LGHNA, YNFKEQ. V lost 1 base and J 2 bases, leaving 9 bases between the germline ends. DNA of the CDR3: TGTGCCAGCAGCCAAGTTCCGGGTACCTACAATGAGCAGTTCTTC. Its translation: CASSQVPGTYNEQFF.

This clone was observed a single time. The chain recombines TRBV15 with TRBJ2-5, with a weak D call TRBD2 (6 bases). The length of the CDR3 is 16 residues. The V end lost 0 bases, the J end lost 2 bases, and 13 bases lay between the germline ends. Germline V gene data show CDR1 as LNHNV and CDR2 as YYDKDF (reference sequence). This CDR3 reads CATSRDPWGLQETQYF. The CDR3 DNA is TGTGCCACCAGCAGAGACCCATGGGGACTTCAAGAGACCCAGTACTTC.

This CDR3 reads CAWSPGGEAFF. The CDR3, as DNA: TGTGCCTGGAGTCCGGGGGGTGAAGCTTTCTTT. The chain uses TRBV30 and TRBJ1-1; tentative D call: TRBD1 (5 bases). Germline V gives CDR1 GTSNPN, CDR2 SVGIG (reference sequence). Trimming removed 2 bases at V and 7 bases at J, with 8 bases between. This CDR3 spans 11 amino acids.

This sequence joins TRBV14 and TRBJ2-6; 7 bases are shared with TRBD1. This CDR3 region has 15 residues. Trimming took 4 bases from V and 3 from J; bases not matched to a gene: 3. From germline, CDR1 is SGHDN and CDR2 FVKESK. The CDR3 nucleotides read TGTGCCAGCAGCCCAAGGACAGGTGGGGCCAACGTCCTGACTTTC. Protein sequence: CASSPRTGGANVLTF.

This clone was seen a single time. The V and J genes are TRBV27 and TRBJ2-7, with 7 bases that match TRBD1. Germline assignment: CDR1 MNHEY and CDR2 SMNVEV (reference sequence). V was pared by 2 bases and J by 4 bases, with 11 bases of the junction left unmatched. This CDR3 has 16 amino acids. CDR3 loop: CASSLGPPGTAYEQYF. CDR3 DNA: TGTGCCAGCAGTTTAGGCCCCCCCGGGACAGCTTACGAGCAGTACTTC.

The rearrangement links TRBV18 to TRBJ1-1; TRBD1 matches at 7 bases. CDR1 and CDR2 from the germline V gene are KGHSH and LQKENI. The J segment lost 10 bases and the V segment lost 4 bases, leaving 12 bases of the junction unmatched. The CDR3 sequence is 14 residues long. CDR3 amino acids: CASSLQGLDLGAFF. CDR3 bases: TGTGCCAGCTCACTACAGGGGCTAGATCTTGGAGCTTTCTTT.

V gene TRBV6-5 combines with J gene TRBJ2-1; 9 nucleotides agree with TRBD1. The CDR3 sequence is 15 residues long. Germline V gives CDR1 MNHEY, CDR2 SVGAGI. V lost 4 bases and J lost 6; bases outside the gene matches: 7. CDR3 DNA: TGTGCCAGCAGTTTGACAGGGGGATTGAGCAATGAGCAGTTCTTC. It codes for CASSLTGGLSNEQFF.

The chain couples TRBV6-1 to TRBJ2-7; D ambiguous. With 0 bases removed from V and 2 bases from J, the gap between germline ends came to 11 bases. The CDR3 sequence is 15 residues long. Germline loops: CDR1 MNHNS, CDR2 SASEGT. The CDR3 nucleotides read TGTGCCAGCAGTGAAGCCAATCCCGTAGCCTACGAGCAGTACTTC. It yields the protein CASSEANPVAYEQYF.

The chain uses TRBV4-1 and TRBJ1-1; D gene ambiguous. Per the germline V gene, CDR1 is MGHRA and CDR2 is YSYEKL. There are 15 residues in the CDR3. V was shortened by 0 bases and J by 5 bases, with 13 bases between the two germline ends. The CDR3 region is CASSQDAQRRTEAFF. The CDR3 bases are TGCGCCAGCAGCCAAGATGCACAGAGAAGGACTGAAGCTTTCTTT.

The CDR3 is CASSQLGTGAFF. CDR3 coding DNA: TGTGCCAGCAGCCAATTAGGGACAGGCGCTTTCTTT. The V gene is TRBV3-1 (or the pseudogene TRBV3-2), the J gene TRBJ1-1, with 8 bases identical to TRBD1. This CDR3 region has 12 residues. Germline trimming cut 2 bases from V and 11 bases from J; bases unmatched to any gene: 4. The germline V gene has CDR1 LGHDT and CDR2 YNNKEL (reference sequence).

This chain joins TRBV7-3 and TRBJ2-1, with TRBD2 matching 9 bases. The V gene's germline CDR1 is SGHTA and CDR2 FQGTGA. The CDR3 length is 14 residues. V shed 5 bases, J shed 9 bases, and the junction held 8 bases outside the gene matches. CDR3 region: CASSPGTSHGEQFF. In DNA, the CDR3 is TGTGCCAGCAGCCCAGGGACTAGCCACGGTGAGCAGTTCTTC.

The rearrangement uses TRBV5-6 and TRBJ1-6; weak D call: TRBD1 (5 bases). Germline lookup yields CDR1 SGHDT and CDR2 YYEEEE. V was shortened by 6 bases and J by 8 bases, with 15 bases between the two germline ends. The CDR3 runs to 14 residues. The CDR3 DNA reads TGTGCCAGCATCAGAACCTGGGGGGATTCACCCCTCCACTTT. Residues: CASIRTWGDSPLHF.

The rearrangement uses TRBV11-2 and TRBJ1-1; 8 bases agree with TRBD1. Looked up from germline, CDR1 is SGHAT and CDR2 is FQNNGV. This CDR3 spans 17 amino acids. Unmatched junction bases numbered 11, after V lost 3 bases and J lost 2 bases. Here the CDR3 DNA reads TGTGCCAGCAGCTTTCCCGAAGACAGGGGCTATAACACTGAAGCTTTCTTT. It encodes CASSFPEDRGYNTEAFF.

This clone occurred once. The CDR3 here is CATSRDMRQGHSPLHF. The DNA for the CDR3 is TGTGCCACCAGCAGAGATATGAGACAGGGACATTCACCCCTCCACTTT. The chain has TRBV15 and TRBJ1-6; 7 bases are shared with TRBD1. Per the germline V gene, CDR1 is LNHNV and CDR2 is YYDKDF (reference sequence). The junction had 7 bases not matched to a gene; V was cut back by 0 bases and J by 8 bases. The CDR3 runs to 16 residues.

V and J are TRBV7-8 and TRBJ1-1; D remains unclear. CDR3 size: 16 residues. Germline V gene sequence: CDR1 SGHVS, CDR2 FQNEAQ. V lost 6 bases to trimming and J lost 3 bases, with 20 bases between them. In DNA form, the CDR3 reads TGTGCCAGCAGTAGGAGAGGTTGGCGTGAGTACACTGAAGCTTTCTTT. Translated: CASSRRGWREYTEAFF.